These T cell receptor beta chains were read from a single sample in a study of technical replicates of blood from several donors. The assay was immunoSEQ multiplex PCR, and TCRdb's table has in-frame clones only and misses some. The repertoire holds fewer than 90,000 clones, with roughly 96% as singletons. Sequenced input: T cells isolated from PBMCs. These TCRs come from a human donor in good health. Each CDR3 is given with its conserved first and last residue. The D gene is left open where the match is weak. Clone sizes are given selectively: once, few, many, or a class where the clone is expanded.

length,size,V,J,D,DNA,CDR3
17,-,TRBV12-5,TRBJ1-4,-,TGTGCTAGTGGTTTTTCCCTACGGGAGGGGGGGAATGAAAAACTGTTTTTT,CASGFSLREGGNEKLFF
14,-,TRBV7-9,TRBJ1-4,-,TGTGCCAGCAGCCAAGGACAGTATAATGAAAAACTGTTTTTT,CASSQGQYNEKLFF
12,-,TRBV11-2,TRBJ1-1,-,TGTGCCAGCAGCTTAGCGTCCCGTGAAGCTTTCTTT,CASSLASREAFF
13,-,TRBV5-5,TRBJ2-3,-,TGTGCCAGCAGCCAACAGGGCCCAGATACGCAGTATTTT,CASSQQGPDTQYF
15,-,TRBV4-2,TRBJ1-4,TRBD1,TGTGCCAGCAGCCAAGATGGACAGGGGCTTGAAAAACTGTTTTTT,CASSQDGQGLEKLFF
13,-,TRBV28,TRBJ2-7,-,TGTGCCAGCGTCGGGGATGCCCCCTACGAGCAGTACTTC,CASVGDAPYEQYF
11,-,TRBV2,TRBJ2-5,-,TGTGCCAGCATTCGGGGAGAGACCCAGTACTTC,CASIRGETQYF
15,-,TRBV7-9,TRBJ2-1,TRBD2,TGTGCCAGCAGCTTTGCGGAGCGGGAGGGAGCCAGTAGGTTCTTC,CASSFAEREGASRFF
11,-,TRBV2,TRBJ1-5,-,TGTGCCTGCGGTGCTAATCAGCCCCAGCATTTT,CACGANQPQHF
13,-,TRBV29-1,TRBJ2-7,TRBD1,TGCAGCGTGCCCGGACAGGCCTCCTACGAGCAGTACTTC,CSVPGQASYEQYF
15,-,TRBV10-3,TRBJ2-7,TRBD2,TGTGCCATCAGTTGGACTAGCGGGGGGAAATACGAGCAGTACTTC,CAISWTSGGKYEQYF
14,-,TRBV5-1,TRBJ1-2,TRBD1,TGCGCCAGCAGCTTGGCACAGGGGGAGGTTGGCTACACCTTC,CASSLAQGEVGYTF
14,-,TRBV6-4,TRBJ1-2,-,TGTGCCAGCAGTGGGGGCCTAACAGGAGATGGCTACACCTTC,CASSGGLTGDGYTF
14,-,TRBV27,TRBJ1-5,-,TGTGCCAGCAGCCAGGGGTATGGCAATCAGCCCCAGCATTTT,CASSQGYGNQPQHF
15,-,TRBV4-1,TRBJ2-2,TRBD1,TGCGCCAGCAGCCAATCGGGACAGGGTCCCGGGGAGCTGTTTTTT,CASSQSGQGPGELFF
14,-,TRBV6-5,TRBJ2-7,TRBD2,TGTGCCAGCAGTAGGACTAGCGTCACCTACGAGCAGTACTTC,CASSRTSVTYEQYF
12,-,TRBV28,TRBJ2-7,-,TGTGCCAGCAGTTTGAGAGGCTACGAGCAGTACTTC,CASSLRGYEQYF
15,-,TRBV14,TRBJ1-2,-,TGTGCCAGCAGCCAAAGGTTCTCAGGGGCCTATGGCTACACCTTC,CASSQRFSGAYGYTF
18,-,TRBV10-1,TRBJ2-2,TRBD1,TGCGCCAGCAGTGAGTCGTGGAAGCAGGGGGAGAACACCGGGGAGCTGTTTTTT,CASSESWKQGENTGELFF
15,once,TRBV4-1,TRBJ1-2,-,TGCGCCAGCAGCCCCGCGCTATCGGCAGGGAATGGCTACACCTTC,CASSPALSAGNGYTF
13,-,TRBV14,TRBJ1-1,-,TGTGCCAGCAGCCAAGATAGGAACACTGAAGCTTTCTTT,CASSQDRNTEAFF
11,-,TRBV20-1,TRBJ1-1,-,TGCAGTGTGGCAGGGAACACTGAAGCTTTCTTT,CSVAGNTEAFF
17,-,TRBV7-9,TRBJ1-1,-,TGTGCCAGCAGCCCCCTCCTGAGTTTGCCCCCAGGCGCTGAAGCTTTCTTT,CASSPLLSLPPGAEAFF
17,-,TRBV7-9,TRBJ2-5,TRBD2,TGTGCCAGCAGAGGACTAGCGGGGGGGGAATCCGGTGAGACCCAGTACTTC,CASRGLAGGESGETQYF
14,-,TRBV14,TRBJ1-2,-,TGTGCCAGCAGCCAATCGTCCACCGGGATAGGCTACACCTTC,CASSQSSTGIGYTF
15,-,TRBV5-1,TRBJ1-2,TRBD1,TGCGCCAGCAGCTTGGAGGGGACAGGGGGAATTGGCTACACCTTC,CASSLEGTGGIGYTF
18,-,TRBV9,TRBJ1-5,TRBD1,TGTGCCAGCAGCGCCGGGACAGGGTCCCCTTGGGGCAATCAGCCCCAGCATTTT,CASSAGTGSPWGNQPQHF
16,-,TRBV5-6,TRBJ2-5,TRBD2,TGTGCCAGCAGCTTGGATCCAGCGGGGGGCTCGGAGACCCAGTACTTC,CASSLDPAGGSETQYF
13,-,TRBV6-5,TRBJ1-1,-,TGTGCCAGCACTCAGGGGTCCAACACTGAAGCTTTCTTT,CASTQGSNTEAFF
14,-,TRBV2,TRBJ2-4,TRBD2,TGTGCCAGCCGTGGACTAGCGGGAGCCCCCATTCAGTACTTC,CASRGLAGAPIQYF
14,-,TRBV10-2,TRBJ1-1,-,TGCGCCAGCAGTGATATACAGGGGAACACTGAAGCTTTCTTT,CASSDIQGNTEAFF
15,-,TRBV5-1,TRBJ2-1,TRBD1,TGCGCCAGCAGCTTAGGACAGGGGTCCTACAATGAGCAGTTCTTC,CASSLGQGSYNEQFF
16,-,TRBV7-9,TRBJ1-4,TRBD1,TGTGCCAGCAGCCCCACGGGGCAGGGGGCTTTCGAAAAACTGTTTTTT,CASSPTGQGAFEKLFF
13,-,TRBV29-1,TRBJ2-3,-,TGCAGCGGAAGGGACTTGCCAACGGATACGCAGTATTTT,CSGRDLPTDTQYF
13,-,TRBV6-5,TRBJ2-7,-,TGTGCCAGCAGCCCTGACAAAATTTACGAGCAGTACTTC,CASSPDKIYEQYF
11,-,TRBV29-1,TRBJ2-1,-,TGCAGCGCCGAATTTCGGGGTGAGCAGTTCTTC,CSAEFRGEQFF
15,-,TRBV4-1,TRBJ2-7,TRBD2,TGCGCCAGCAGCCAAGATCTGGGGACTAGTGACGAGCAGTACTTC,CASSQDLGTSDEQYF
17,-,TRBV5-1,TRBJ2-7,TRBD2,TGCGCCAGCAGCTTGCTTGGGCTAGCGGGAGGGCCGGGTGAGCAGTACTTC,CASSLLGLAGGPGEQYF
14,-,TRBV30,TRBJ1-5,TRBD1,TGTGCCTGGAGTGTGGGACAGGGCAATCAGCCCCAGCATTTT,CAWSVGQGNQPQHF
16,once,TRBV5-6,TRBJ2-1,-,TGTGCCAGCAGCTTGTCAGGGGCCAACCCCTACAATGAGCAGTTCTTC,CASSLSGANPYNEQFF
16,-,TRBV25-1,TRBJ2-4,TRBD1,TGTGCCAGCAGTGACCTCCACAGGGGGTCTGATGGCATTCAGTACTTC,CASSDLHRGSDGIQYF
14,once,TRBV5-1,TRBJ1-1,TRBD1,TGCGCCAGCAGCTCGGGACAGATGAACACTGAAGCTTTCTTT,CASSSGQMNTEAFF
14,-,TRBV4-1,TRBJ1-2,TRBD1,TGCGCCAGCAGCCAAGATGAACAGGGGTATGGCTACACCTTC,CASSQDEQGYGYTF
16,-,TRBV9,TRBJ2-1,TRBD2,TGTGCCAGCAGCGTAGTAGGTAGCGGGGGGCCCGGTGAGCAGTTCTTC,CASSVVGSGGPGEQFF
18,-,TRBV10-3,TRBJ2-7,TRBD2,TGTGCCATCAGTGACCCCGGGACTAGCGGAGCCCTAAGTGGGGAGCAGTACTTC,CAISDPGTSGALSGEQYF
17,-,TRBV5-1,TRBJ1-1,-,-,CASSFGPGQGMNTEAFF
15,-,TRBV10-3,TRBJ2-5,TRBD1,TGTGCCATCAGTGATGACAGGGGGTGGAAGGAGACCCAGTACTTC,CAISDDRGWKETQYF
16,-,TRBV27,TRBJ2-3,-,TGTGCCAGCAGTCCGCGGACACCACTGGGCACAGATACGCAGTATTTT,CASSPRTPLGTDTQYF
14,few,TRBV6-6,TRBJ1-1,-,TGTGCCAGCAGTTACAGTCCGGGTGCCACTGAAGCTTTCTTT,CASSYSPGATEAFF
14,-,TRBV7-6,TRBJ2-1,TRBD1,TGTGCCAGCAGTCATGGGGACAGGGACAATGAGCAGTTCTTC,CASSHGDRDNEQFF
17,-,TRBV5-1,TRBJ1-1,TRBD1,TGCGCCAGCAGCTTGATGCCAGGGGGGTTCGGGAACACTGAAGCTTTCTTT,CASSLMPGGFGNTEAFF
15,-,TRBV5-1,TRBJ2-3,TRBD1,TGCGCCAGCAGCGGAACGGGACAGGGCGGAGATACGCAGTATTTT,CASSGTGQGGDTQYF
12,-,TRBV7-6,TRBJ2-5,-,TGTGCCAGCAGCTCGTACCAAGAGACCCAGTACTTC,CASSSYQETQYF
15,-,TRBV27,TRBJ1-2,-,TGTGCCAGCAGTTTCCTCGGTGTTAGTAACTATGGCTACACCTTC,CASSFLGVSNYGYTF
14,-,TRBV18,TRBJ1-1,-,TGTGCCAGCTCACCACCCCTAAAGAACACTGAAGCTTTCTTT,CASSPPLKNTEAFF